One T cell receptor (beta chain) is described in this entry. These data are taken from a study of blood T cell repertoires in COVID-19. Study-level background: The study drew acute and convalescent COVID-19 samples from the United States, Italy and Spain.

Methods used by the authors: Amplified reference gene primers provided the basis for estimating nucleated cell counts. Measured with immunoSEQ multiplex PCR; TCRdb has only the in-frame clones, and not every one. That table furnishes V, J and clone size, whereas the DNA furnished D and trimming. The data contain approximately 300,000 clones, around 90% of them singletons. Germline loops: CDR1 LNHDA, CDR2 SQIVND (reference sequence). The V gene lost 10 bases and the J gene lost 6 bases, with 19 bases spanning the gap. The CDR3 is made up of 14 amino acids. Sequenced material: peripheral blood. The genes are TRBV19 and TRBJ1-5; no firm D call. The TCR originated in a young man who had recovered from COVID-19. In DNA, the CDR3 is TGTGCCACGTCCCCGGAGGGAGTCGGTCAGCCCCAGCATTTT. Translating it yields CATSPEGVGQPQHF.